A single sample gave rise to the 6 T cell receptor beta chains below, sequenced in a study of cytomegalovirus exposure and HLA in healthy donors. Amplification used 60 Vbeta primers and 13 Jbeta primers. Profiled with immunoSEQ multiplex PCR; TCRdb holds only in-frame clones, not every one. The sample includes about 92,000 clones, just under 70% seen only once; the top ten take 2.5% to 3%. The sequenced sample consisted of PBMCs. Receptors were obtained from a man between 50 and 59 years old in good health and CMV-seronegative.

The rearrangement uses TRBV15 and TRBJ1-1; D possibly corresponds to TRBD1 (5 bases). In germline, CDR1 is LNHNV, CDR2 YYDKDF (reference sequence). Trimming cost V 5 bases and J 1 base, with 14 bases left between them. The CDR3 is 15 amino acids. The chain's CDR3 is CATSSPGEGNTEAFF. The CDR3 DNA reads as TGTGCCACCAGCTCACCGGGGGAGGGGAACACTGAAGCTTTCTTT.

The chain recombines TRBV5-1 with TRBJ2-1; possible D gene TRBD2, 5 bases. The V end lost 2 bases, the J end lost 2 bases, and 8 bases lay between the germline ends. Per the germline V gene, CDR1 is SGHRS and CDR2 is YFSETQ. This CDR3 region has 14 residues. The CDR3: CASSLAATYNEQFF. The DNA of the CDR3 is TGCGCCAGCAGCTTAGCGGCCACCTACAATGAGCAGTTCTTC.

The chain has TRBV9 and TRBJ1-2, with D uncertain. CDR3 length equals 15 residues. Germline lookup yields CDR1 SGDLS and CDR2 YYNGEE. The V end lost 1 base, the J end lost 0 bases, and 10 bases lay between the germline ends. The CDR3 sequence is CASSVQQATNYGYTF. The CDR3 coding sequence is TGTGCCAGCAGCGTACAGCAGGCGACTAACTATGGCTACACCTTC. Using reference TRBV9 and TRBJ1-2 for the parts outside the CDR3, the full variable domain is DSGVTQTPKHLITATGQRVTLRCSPRSGDLSVYWYQQSLDQGLQFLIQYYNGEERAKGNILERFSAQQFPDLHSELNLSSLELGDSALYFCASSVQQATNYGYTFGSGTRLTVV.

In DNA, the CDR3 is TGTGCCAGCGGCCGGGACAGGATGGCCTACGAGCAGTACGTC. This translates into CASGRDRMAYEQYV. The J gene is TRBJ2-7, the V gene TRBV27, with 8 positions matching TRBD1. This CDR3 is built from 14 residues. CDR1 is MNHEY and CDR2 is SMNVEV in the germline V gene (reference sequence). Trimming at V came to 8 bases and at J to 2 bases, leaving 8 bases not matched to a gene.

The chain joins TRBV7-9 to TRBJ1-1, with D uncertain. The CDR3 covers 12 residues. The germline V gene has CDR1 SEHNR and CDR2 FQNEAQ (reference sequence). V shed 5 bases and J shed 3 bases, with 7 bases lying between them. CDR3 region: CASSPDYTEAFF. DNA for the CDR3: TGTGCCAGCAGCCCCGACTACACTGAAGCTTTCTTT.

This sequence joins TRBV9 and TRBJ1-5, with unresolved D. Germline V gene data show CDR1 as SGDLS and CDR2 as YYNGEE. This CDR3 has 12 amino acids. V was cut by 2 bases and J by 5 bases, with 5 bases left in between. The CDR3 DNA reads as TGTGCCAGCAGCGTTGAGGATCAGCCCCAGCATTTT. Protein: CASSVEDQPQHF.